This T cell receptor beta chain originates from a study of T cells expressing NK-cell markers. Details on this clonotype: Its antigen remains unidentified.

The TCR beta cDNA came from 5'RACE template switching with UMIs. For each CDR3 protein, TCRdb gives one entry from its re-call of the 5' RACE reads, without DNA. The sample table sets out about 150,000 distinct CDR3 sequences. The CDR3 is made up of 16 amino acids. Germline V gives CDR1 SGHNT, CDR2 YYREEE (reference sequence). Whole-study findings and limits: Of the CD8+ T cells in about 6 donors, roughly 1.0-7.5% belonged to dominant NKG2C+ clonotypes.

The V call is TRBV5-4, the J call TRBJ2-1; TCRdb selects TRBD2, and the lack of DNA leaves this call unchecked. The sample comprised blood T cells: a sorted CD56 or NKG2C T cell subset, CD4+ or CD8+ T cells, or bulk PBMC T cells (not recorded which). This TCR was sampled from a woman in her 50s in good health. The CDR3 sequence: CASSQFSGLGINEQFF.